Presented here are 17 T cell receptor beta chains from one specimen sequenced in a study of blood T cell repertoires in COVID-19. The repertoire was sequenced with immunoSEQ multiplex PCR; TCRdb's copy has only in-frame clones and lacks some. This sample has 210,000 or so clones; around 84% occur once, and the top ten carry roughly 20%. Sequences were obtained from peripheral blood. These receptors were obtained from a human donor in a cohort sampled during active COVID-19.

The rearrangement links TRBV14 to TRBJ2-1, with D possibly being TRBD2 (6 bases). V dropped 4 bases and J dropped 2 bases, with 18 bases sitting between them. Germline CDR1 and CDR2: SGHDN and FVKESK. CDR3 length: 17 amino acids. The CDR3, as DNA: TGTGCCAGCAGCCGTACCGGAGGGGCCGGGGCCTACAATGAGCAGTTCTTC. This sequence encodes CASSRTGGAGAYNEQFF. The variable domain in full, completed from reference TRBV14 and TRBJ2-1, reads EAGVTQFPSHSVIEKGQTVTLRCDPISGHDNLYWYRRVMGKEIKFLLHFVKESKQDESGMPNNRFLAERTGGTYSTLKVQPAELEDSGVYFCASSRTGGAGAYNEQFFGPGTRLTVL.

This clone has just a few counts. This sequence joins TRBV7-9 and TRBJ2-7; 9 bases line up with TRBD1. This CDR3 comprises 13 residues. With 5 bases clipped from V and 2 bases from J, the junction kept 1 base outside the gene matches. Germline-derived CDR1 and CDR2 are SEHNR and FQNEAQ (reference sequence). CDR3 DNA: TGTGCCAGCAGCCGACAGGGGGCCTACGAGCAGTACTTC. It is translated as CASSRQGAYEQYF. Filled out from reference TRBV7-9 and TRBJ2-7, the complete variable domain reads DTGVSQNPRHKITKRGQNVTFRCDPISEHNRLYWYRQTLGQGPEFLTYFQNEAQLEKSRLLSDRFSAERPKGSFSTLEIQRTEQGDSAMYLCASSRQGAYEQYFGPGTRLTVT.

In nucleotides, the CDR3 is TGCAGCGTTGTGATGGTAATACAGGCTGCTGAAGCTTTCTTT. Translated, it gives CSVVMVIQAAEAFF. The rearrangement links TRBV29-1 to TRBJ1-1; D is perhaps TRBD1 (5 bases). The ends were cut back, 4 bases at V and 6 bases at J, with 18 bases in the middle. The germline V gene encodes CDR1 SQVTM and CDR2 ANQGSEA. This CDR3 comprises 14 residues.

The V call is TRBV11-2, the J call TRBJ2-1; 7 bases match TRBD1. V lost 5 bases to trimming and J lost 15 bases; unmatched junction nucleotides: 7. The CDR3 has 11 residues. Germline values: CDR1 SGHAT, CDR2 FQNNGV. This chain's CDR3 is CASSEQGFRFF. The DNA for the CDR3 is TGTGCCAGCAGCGAACAGGGGTTTCGGTTCTTC.

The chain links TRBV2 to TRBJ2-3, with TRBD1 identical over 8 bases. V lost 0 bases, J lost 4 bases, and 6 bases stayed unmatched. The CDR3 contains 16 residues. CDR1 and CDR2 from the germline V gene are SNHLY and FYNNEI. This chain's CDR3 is CASSEALQTGADTQYF. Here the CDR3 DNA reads TGTGCCAGCAGTGAAGCGCTTCAGACAGGGGCAGATACGCAGTATTTT. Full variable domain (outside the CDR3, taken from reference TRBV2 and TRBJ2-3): EPEVTQTPSHQVTQMGQEVILRCVPISNHLYFYWYRQILGQKVEFLVSFYNNEISEKSEIFDDQFSVERPDGSNFTLKIRSTKLEDSAMYFCASSEALQTGADTQYFGPGTRLTVL.

DNA for the CDR3: TGTGCCAGCAGCTTAGAGCGGCTACGCTCCTACAATGAGCAGTTCTTC. This sequence encodes CASSLERLRSYNEQFF. This chain joins TRBV11-2 and TRBJ2-1; D gene unclear. Trimming removed 0 bases from V and 0 bases from J, with 9 bases in between. The CDR3 length is 16 residues. Germline CDR1 SGHAT, CDR2 FQNNGV.

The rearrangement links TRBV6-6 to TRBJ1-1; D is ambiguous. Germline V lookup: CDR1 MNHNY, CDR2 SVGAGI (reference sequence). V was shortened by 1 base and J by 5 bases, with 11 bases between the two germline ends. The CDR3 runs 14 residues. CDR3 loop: CASSYFGSQTEAFF. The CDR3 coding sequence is TGTGCCAGCAGTTACTTTGGGAGTCAGACTGAAGCTTTCTTT.

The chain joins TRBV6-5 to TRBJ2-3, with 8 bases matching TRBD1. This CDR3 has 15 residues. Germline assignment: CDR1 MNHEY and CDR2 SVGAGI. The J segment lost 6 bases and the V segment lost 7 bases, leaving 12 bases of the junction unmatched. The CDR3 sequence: CASTITGQGRDTQYF. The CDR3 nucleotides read TGTGCCAGCACCATTACAGGACAGGGACGGGATACGCAGTATTTT.

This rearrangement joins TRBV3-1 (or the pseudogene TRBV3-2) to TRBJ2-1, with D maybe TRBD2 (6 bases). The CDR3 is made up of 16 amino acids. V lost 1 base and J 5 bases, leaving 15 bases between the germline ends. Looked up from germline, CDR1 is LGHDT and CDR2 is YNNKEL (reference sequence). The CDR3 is CASSQVRDRLNNEQFF. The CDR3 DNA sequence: TGTGCCAGCAGCCAAGTGCGGGACCGACTGAACAATGAGCAGTTCTTC.

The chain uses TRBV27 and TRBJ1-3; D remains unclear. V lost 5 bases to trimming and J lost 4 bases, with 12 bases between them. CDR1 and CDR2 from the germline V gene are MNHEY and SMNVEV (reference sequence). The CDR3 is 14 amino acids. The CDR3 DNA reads TGTGCCAGCAGTCTTAGTTCGCGCGGAAACACCATATATTTT. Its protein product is CASSLSSRGNTIYF.

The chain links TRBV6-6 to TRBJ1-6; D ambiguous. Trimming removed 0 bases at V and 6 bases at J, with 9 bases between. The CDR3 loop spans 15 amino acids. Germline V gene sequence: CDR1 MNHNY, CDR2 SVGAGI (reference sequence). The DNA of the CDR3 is TGTGCCAGCAGTTACTCGACTCAGATTAATTCACCCCTCCACTTT. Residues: CASSYSTQINSPLHF.

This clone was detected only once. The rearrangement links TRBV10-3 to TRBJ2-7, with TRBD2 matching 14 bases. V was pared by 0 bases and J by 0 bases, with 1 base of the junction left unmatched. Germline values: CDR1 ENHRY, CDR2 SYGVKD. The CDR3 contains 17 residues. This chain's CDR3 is CAISESTSGRASYEQYF. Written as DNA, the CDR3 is TGTGCCATCAGTGAGTCGACTAGCGGGAGGGCCTCCTACGAGCAGTACTTC.

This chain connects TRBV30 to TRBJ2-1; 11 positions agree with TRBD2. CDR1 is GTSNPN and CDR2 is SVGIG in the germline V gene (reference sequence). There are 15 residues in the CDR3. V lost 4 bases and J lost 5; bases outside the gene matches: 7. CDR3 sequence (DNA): TGTGCCTGGAATAAGGGACTAGCGGAGAACAATGAGCAGTTCTTC. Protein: CAWNKGLAENNEQFF.

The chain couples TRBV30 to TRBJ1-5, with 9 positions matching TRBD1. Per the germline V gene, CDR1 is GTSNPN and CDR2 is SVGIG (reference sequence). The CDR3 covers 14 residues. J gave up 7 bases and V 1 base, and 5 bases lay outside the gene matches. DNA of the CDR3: TGTGCCTGGAGTGACACAGGGGGCGCGCAGCCCCAGCATTTT. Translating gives CAWSDTGGAQPQHF.

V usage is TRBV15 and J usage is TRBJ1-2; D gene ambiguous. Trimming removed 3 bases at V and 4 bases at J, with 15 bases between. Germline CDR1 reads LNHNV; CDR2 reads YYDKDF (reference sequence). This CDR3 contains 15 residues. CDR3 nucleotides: TGTGCCACCAGCAGCCGAGAGGAGATGTCCTATGGCTACACCTTC. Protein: CATSSREEMSYGYTF.

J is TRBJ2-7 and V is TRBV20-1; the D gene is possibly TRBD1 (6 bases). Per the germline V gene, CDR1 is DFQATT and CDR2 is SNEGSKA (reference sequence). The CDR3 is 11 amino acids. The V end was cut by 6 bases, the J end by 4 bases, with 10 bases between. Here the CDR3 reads CSAVRGYEQYF. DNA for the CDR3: TGCAGTGCGGTCAGGGGTTACGAGCAGTACTTC.

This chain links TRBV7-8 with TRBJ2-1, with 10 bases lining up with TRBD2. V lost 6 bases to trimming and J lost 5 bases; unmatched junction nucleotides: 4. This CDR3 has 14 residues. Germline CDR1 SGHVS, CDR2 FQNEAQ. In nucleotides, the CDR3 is TGTGCCAGCAGTGAGGGACTAGCGAACAATGAGCAGTTCTTC. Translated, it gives CASSEGLANNEQFF.